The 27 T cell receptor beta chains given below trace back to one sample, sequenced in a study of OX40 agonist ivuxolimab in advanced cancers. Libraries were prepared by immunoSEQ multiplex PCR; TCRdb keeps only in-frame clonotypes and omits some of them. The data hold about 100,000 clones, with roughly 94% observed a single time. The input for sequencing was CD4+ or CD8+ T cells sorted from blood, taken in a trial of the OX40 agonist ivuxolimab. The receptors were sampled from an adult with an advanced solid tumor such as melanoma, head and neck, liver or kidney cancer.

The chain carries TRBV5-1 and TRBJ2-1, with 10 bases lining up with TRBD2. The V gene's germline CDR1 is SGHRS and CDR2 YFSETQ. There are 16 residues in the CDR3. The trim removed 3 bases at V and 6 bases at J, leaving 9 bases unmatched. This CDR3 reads CASSSGTSGIGNEQFF. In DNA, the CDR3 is TGCGCCAGCAGCTCTGGAACTAGCGGGATAGGCAATGAGCAGTTCTTC.

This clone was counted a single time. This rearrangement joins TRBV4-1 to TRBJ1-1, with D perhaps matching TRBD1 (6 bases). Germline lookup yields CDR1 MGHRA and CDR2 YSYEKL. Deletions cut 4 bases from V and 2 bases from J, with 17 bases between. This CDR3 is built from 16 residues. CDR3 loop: CASSPRNQGINTEAFF. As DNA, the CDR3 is TGCGCCAGCAGCCCCCGTAACCAGGGGATTAACACTGAAGCTTTCTTT.

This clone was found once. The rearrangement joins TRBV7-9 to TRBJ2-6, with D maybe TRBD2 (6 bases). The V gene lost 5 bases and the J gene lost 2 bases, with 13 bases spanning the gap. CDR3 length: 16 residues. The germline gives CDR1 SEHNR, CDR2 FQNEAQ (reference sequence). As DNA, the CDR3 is TGTGCCAGCAGCCCCAGAGCGGGTGCTGGGGCCAACGTCCTGACTTTC. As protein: CASSPRAGAGANVLTF.

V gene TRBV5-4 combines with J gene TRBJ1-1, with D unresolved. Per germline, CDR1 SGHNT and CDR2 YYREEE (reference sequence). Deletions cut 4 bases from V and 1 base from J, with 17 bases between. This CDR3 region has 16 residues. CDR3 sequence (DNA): TGTGCCAGCAGCCAACGGGATGGCAGGAGGAACACTGAAGCTTTCTTT. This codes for CASSQRDGRRNTEAFF.

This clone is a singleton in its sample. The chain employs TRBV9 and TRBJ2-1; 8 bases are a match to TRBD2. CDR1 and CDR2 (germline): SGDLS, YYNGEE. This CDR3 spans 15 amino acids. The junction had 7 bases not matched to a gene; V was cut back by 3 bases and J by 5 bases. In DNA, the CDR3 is TGTGCCAGCAGCGAAAGCGGGAGCGTCAACAATGAGCAGTTCTTC. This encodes CASSESGSVNNEQFF.

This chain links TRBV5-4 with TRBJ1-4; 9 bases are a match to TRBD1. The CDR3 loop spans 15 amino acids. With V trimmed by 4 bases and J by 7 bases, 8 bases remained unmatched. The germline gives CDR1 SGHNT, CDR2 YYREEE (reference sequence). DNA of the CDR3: TGTGCCAGCAGCACCACAGGGGGCGAGGGTGAAAAACTGTTTTTT. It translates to CASSTTGGEGEKLFF.

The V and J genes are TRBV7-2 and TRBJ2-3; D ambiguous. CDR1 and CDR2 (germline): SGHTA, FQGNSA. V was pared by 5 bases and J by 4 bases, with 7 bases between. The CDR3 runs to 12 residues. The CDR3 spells CASSPLPDTQYF. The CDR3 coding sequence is TGTGCCAGCAGCCCATTGCCAGATACGCAGTATTTT.

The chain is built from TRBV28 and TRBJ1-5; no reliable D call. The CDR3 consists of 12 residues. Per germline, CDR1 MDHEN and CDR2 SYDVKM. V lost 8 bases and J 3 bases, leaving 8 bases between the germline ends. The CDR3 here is CASLQINQPQHF. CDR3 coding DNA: TGTGCCAGCCTACAGATCAATCAGCCCCAGCATTTT.

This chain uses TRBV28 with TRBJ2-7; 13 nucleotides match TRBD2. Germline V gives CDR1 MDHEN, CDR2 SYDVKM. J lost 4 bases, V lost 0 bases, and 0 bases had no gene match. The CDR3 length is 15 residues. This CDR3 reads CASSLWTSGRYEQYF. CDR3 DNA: TGTGCCAGCAGTTTATGGACTAGCGGGAGGTACGAGCAGTACTTC.

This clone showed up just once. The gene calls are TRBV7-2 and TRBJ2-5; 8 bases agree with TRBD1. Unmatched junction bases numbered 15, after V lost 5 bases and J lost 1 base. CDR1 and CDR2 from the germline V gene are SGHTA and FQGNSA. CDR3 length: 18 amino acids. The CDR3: CASSLNPTGGLSQETQYF. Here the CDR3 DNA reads TGTGCCAGCAGCCTAAACCCTACAGGGGGACTCTCCCAAGAGACCCAGTACTTC.

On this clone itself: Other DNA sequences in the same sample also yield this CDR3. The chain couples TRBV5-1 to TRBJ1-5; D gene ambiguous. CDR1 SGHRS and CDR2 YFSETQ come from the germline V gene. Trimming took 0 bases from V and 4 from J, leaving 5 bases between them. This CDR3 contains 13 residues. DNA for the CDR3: TGCGCCAGCAGCTTGGGCTCTAATCAGCCCCAGCATTTT. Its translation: CASSLGSNQPQHF.

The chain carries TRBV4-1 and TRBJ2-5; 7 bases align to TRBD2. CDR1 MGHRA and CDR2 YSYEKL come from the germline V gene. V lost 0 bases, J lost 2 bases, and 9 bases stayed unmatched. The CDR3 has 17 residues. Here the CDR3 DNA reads TGCGCCAGCAGCCAAGACCTTCTCCGCGGGAGACAAGAGACCCAGTACTTC. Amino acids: CASSQDLLRGRQETQYF.

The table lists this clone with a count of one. Here the CDR3 reads CASSIGRHGWNEQFF. As DNA, the CDR3 is TGTGCCAGTAGTATAGGACGCCACGGATGGAATGAGCAGTTCTTC. V is TRBV19 and J is TRBJ2-1, with no clear D. CDR3 length: 15 amino acids. Trimming took 1 base from V and 7 from J, leaving 14 bases between them. Germline values: CDR1 LNHDA, CDR2 SQIVND (reference sequence).

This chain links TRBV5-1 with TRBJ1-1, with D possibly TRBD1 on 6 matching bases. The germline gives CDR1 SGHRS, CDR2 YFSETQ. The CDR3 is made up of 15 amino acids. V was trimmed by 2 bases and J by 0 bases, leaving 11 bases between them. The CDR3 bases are TGCGCCAGCAGCTTAGACAGGAGCGTGAACACTGAAGCTTTCTTT. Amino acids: CASSLDRSVNTEAFF.

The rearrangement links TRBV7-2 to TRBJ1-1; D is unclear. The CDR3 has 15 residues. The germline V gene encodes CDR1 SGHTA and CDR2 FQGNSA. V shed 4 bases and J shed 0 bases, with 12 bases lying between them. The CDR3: CASSSRPPVNTEAFF. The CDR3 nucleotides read TGTGCCAGCAGCTCCCGACCGCCGGTGAACACTGAAGCTTTCTTT.

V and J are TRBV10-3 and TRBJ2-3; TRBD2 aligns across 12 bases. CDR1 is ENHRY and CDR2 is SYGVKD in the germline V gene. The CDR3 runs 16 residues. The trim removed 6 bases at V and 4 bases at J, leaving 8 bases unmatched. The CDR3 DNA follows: TGTGCCATCAGGCTAGCGGGGGGGCTTAGCGCAGATACGCAGTATTTT. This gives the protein CAIRLAGGLSADTQYF.

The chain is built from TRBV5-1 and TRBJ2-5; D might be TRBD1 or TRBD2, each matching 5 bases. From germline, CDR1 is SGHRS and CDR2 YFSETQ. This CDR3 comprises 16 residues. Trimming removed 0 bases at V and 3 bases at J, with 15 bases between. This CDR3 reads CASSLEIQVGEETQYF. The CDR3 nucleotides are TGCGCCAGCAGCTTGGAAATACAGGTGGGGGAAGAGACCCAGTACTTC. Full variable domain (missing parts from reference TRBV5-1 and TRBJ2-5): KAGVTQTPRYLIKTRGQQVTLSCSPISGHRSVSWYQQTPGQGLQFLFEYFSETQRNKGNFPGRFSGRQFSNSRSEMNVSTLELGDSALYLCASSLEIQVGEETQYFGPGTRLLVL.

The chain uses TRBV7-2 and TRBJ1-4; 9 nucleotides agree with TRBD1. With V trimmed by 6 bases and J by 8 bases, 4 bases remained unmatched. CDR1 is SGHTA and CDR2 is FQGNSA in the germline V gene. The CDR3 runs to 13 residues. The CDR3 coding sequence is TGTGCCAGCAGAGGGACAGGGAAAGAAAAACTGTTTTTT. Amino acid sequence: CASRGTGKEKLFF. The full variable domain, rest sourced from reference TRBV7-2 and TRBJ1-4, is GAGVSQSPSNKVTEKGKDVELRCDPISGHTALYWYRQSLGQGLEFLIYFQGNSAPDKSGLPSDRFSAERTGGSVSTLTIQRTQQEDSAVYLCASRGTGKEKLFFGSGTQLSVL.

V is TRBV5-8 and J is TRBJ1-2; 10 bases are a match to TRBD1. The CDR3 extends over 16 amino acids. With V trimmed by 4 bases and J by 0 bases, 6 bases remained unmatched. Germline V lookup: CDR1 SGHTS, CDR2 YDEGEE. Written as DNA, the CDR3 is TGTGCCAGCAGCCCAAAGGACAGGGGGACTAACTATGGCTACACCTTC. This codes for CASSPKDRGTNYGYTF.

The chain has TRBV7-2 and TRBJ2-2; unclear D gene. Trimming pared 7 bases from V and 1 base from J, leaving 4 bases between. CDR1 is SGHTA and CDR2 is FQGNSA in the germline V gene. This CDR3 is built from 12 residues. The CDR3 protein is CASTWNTGELFF. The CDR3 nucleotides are TGTGCCAGCACTTGGAACACCGGGGAGCTGTTTTTT.

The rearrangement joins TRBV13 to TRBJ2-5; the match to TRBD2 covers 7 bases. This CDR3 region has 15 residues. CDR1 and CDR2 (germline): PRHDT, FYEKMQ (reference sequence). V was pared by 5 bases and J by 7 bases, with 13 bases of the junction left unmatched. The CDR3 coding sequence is TGTGCCAGCAGCCAAACCGCCGGGACTACCGGGACCCAGTACTTC. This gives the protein CASSQTAGTTGTQYF.

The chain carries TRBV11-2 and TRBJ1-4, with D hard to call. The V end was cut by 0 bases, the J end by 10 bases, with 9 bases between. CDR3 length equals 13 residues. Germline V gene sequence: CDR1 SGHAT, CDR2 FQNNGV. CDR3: CASSLELGRKLFF. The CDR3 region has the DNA TGTGCCAGCAGCTTAGAATTGGGTAGAAAACTGTTTTTT.

The CDR3 loop reads CASTILGGPYGYTF. The CDR3 DNA is TGTGCCAGCACCATCCTCGGGGGGCCCTATGGCTACACCTTC. The chain recombines TRBV28 with TRBJ1-2; weak D call: TRBD1 (6 bases). The CDR3 has 14 residues. V was trimmed by 7 bases and J by 4 bases, leaving 16 bases between them. Germline V gene lookup returns CDR1 MDHEN and CDR2 SYDVKM.

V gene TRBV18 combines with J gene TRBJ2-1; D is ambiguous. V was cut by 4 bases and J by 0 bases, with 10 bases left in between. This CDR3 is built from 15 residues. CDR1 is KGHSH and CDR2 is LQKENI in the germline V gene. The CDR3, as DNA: TGTGCCAGCTCACGGGTCGCGGACTCCTACAATGAGCAGTTCTTC. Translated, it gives CASSRVADSYNEQFF. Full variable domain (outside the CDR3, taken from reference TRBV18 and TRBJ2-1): NAGVMQNPRHLVRRRGQEARLRCSPMKGHSHVYWYRQLPEEGLKFMVYLQKENIIDESGMPKERFSAEFPKEGPSILRIQQVVRGDSAAYFCASSRVADSYNEQFFGPGTRLTVL.

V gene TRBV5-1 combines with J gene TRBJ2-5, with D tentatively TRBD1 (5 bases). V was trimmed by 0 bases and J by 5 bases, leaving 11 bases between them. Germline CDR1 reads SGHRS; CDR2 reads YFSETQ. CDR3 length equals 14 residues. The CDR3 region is CASSLGGELETQYF. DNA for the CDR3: TGCGCCAGCAGCTTGGGGGGCGAATTGGAGACCCAGTACTTC. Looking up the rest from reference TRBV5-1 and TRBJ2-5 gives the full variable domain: KAGVTQTPRYLIKTRGQQVTLSCSPISGHRSVSWYQQTPGQGLQFLFEYFSETQRNKGNFPGRFSGRQFSNSRSEMNVSTLELGDSALYLCASSLGGELETQYFGPGTRLLVL.

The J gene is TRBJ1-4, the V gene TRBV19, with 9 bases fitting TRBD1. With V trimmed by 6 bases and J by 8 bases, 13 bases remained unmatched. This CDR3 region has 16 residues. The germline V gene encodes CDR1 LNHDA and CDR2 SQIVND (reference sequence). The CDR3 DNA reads TGTGCCAGTAGCCTCCCTCCGGGACAGGGCCGCGAAAAACTGTTTTTT. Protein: CASSLPPGQGREKLFF.

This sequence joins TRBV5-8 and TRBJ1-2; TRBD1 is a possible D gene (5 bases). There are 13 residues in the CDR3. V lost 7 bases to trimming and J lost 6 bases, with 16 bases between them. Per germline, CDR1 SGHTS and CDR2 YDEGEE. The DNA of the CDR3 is TGTGCCAGCCTTAGATGGGGCTCGAATGGCTACACCTTC. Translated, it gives CASLRWGSNGYTF.